A selection of T cell receptor beta chains follows, all from one sample in a study of shared clonotypes between healthy human individuals. Data came from immunoSEQ multiplex PCR; TCRdb stores just in-frame clones and leaves some out. This sample has 400,000 to 600,000 clones, with around 75% found just once. The sample consisted of PBMCs. The receptors originated from a woman aged 35 to 49 in good health. Some clones in this sample may be carry-over from other donors' samples. Both conserved end residues are part of each CDR3. Each record gives: J gene, D gene, clone size, V gene, CDR3 protein, CDR3 DNA. D genes are given only for firm matches. Rows may omit the clone size; those that give it use once, few, many or a size class.

TRBJ2-7 | NA | NA | TRBV7-9 | CASSLPLDLHEQYF | TGTGCCAGCAGCCTCCCTCTAGATTTGCACGAGCAGTACTTC
TRBJ2-1 | NA | once | TRBV7-9 | CASSALVDEQFF | TGTGCCAGCAGCGCTTTAGTTGATGAGCAGTTCTTC
TRBJ2-1 | NA | few | TRBV5-1 | CASSLDSTYNEQFF | TGCGCCAGCAGCTTGGACAGCACCTACAATGAGCAGTTCTTC
TRBJ2-6 | NA | NA | TRBV7-9 | CASSLAQRWSGANVLTF | TGTGCCAGCAGCTTAGCCCAGAGATGGTCTGGGGCCAACGTCCTGACTTTC
TRBJ2-1 | TRBD2 | NA | TRBV9 | CASSVAPTGTSGHNEQFF | TGTGCCAGCAGCGTAGCCCCTACCGGGACTAGCGGACACAATGAGCAGTTCTTC
TRBJ1-2 | NA | NA | TRBV27 | CASSGEGSANYGYTF | TGTGCCAGCAGTGGGGAGGGCTCAGCTAACTATGGCTACACCTTC
TRBJ2-3 | NA | once | TRBV5-6 | CASRFRVLTDTQYF | TGTGCCAGCAGGTTCCGGGTTCTCACAGATACGCAGTATTTT
TRBJ2-1 | TRBD2 | once | TRBV28 | CASAIAGDSDEQFF | TGTGCCAGCGCCATAGCGGGAGACAGTGATGAGCAGTTCTTC
TRBJ1-4 | NA | NA | TRBV27 | CASSLSWGGEKLFF | TGTGCCAGCAGTTTATCTTGGGGGGGTGAAAAACTGTTTTTT
TRBJ1-5 | NA | NA | TRBV10-3 | CAISGDSDQPQHF | TGTGCCATCAGCGGAGACAGCGATCAGCCCCAGCATTTT
TRBJ1-5 | TRBD1 | once | TRBV19 | CASSKGQANNQPQHF | TGTGCCAGTAGTAAAGGACAGGCCAACAATCAGCCCCAGCATTTT
TRBJ2-1 | TRBD2 | few | TRBV7-2 | CASSYYSGTSGRFWEQFF | TGTGCCAGCAGCTATTACTCCGGGACTAGCGGGAGATTTTGGGAGCAGTTCTTC
TRBJ2-7 | NA | NA | TRBV4-1 | CASSQEPVLAVEQYF | TGCGCCAGCAGCCAGGAACCGGTACTAGCAGTCGAGCAGTACTTC
TRBJ2-5 | TRBD1 | NA | TRBV18 | CASSRDREETQYF | TGTGCCAGCTCTAGGGACAGAGAAGAGACCCAGTACTTC
TRBJ1-1 | NA | NA | TRBV6-1 | CASSRGGTEAFF | TGTGCCAGCAGTCGGGGAGGGACTGAAGCTTTCTTT
TRBJ2-7 | NA | NA | TRBV27 | CATSQTGQYF | TGTGCCACTTCTCAAACAGGGCAGTACTTC
TRBJ1-1 | NA | NA | TRBV6-1 | CASRGDTEAFF | TGTGCCAGCCGGGGGGACACTGAAGCTTTCTTT
TRBJ2-7 | NA | NA | TRBV21-1 | CARSGAWCDEQYF | TGTGCCCGTTCAGGCGCGTGGTGCGACGAGCAGTACTTC
TRBJ2-7 | TRBD1 | NA | TRBV7-9 | CASSPGQGHYEQYF | TGTGCCAGCAGCCCCGGACAGGGGCACTACGAGCAGTACTTC
TRBJ1-6 | TRBD1 | once | TRBV2 | CASRSRDSYSPLHF | TGTGCCAGCAGGTCCCGGGACAGCTATTCACCCCTCCACTTT
TRBJ2-3 | NA | NA | TRBV9 | CASSPGLSTDTQYF | TGTGCCAGCAGCCCGGGACTCAGCACAGATACGCAGTATTTT
TRBJ2-3 | NA | NA | TRBV15 | CATSRAIHPDTQYF | TGTGCCACCAGCAGAGCCATACATCCAGATACGCAGTATTTT
TRBJ2-7 | TRBD2 | NA | TRBV4-2 | CASSQDGTSADYEQYF | TGTGCCAGCAGCCAAGACGGGACTAGCGCTGACTACGAGCAGTACTTC
TRBJ2-4 | TRBD1 | NA | TRBV5-1 | CASSSAGTGVDIQYF | TGCGCCAGCAGCTCCGCCGGGACAGGGGTTGACATTCAGTACTTC
TRBJ2-7 | NA | NA | TRBV27 | CASRSLVGYEQYF | TGTGCCAGCAGATCACTAGTCGGCTACGAGCAGTACTTC
TRBJ1-3 | NA | NA | TRBV10-1 | CASSESGVGEAGNTIYF | TGCGCCAGCAGTGAGTCCGGGGTTGGCGAGGCTGGAAACACCATATATTTT
TRBJ2-7 | TRBD1 | NA | TRBV30 | CTWSGQGSTYEEYF | TGTACCTGGAGTGGACAGGGCTCTACCTACGAGGAGTACTTC
TRBJ2-7 | TRBD2 | NA | TRBV7-2 | CASSPQTSGSYEQYF | TGTGCCAGCAGCCCGCAGACTAGCGGGAGTTACGAGCAGTACTTC
TRBJ1-1 | NA | NA | TRBV7-6 | CASSLGGYTTEAFF | TGTGCCAGCAGCTTAGGAGGATATACGACTGAAGCTTTCTTT
TRBJ2-5 | NA | NA | TRBV27 | CASRPGGFGETQYF | TGTGCCAGCAGGCCAGGGGGGTTCGGGGAGACCCAGTACTTC
TRBJ2-7 | NA | NA | TRBV5-1 | CASSLASGRMHEQYF | TGCGCCAGCAGCTTGGCTTCAGGGAGGATGCACGAGCAGTACTTC
TRBJ1-1 | NA | NA | TRBV28 | CASSFLPGNPQDTEAFF | TGTGCCAGCAGTTTCCTTCCAGGGAACCCCCAGGACACTGAAGCTTTCTTT
TRBJ2-7 | TRBD1 | NA | TRBV19 | CASSSGQGQYEQYF | TGTGCCAGTAGTTCAGGACAGGGGCAGTACGAGCAGTACTTC
TRBJ2-7 | NA | NA | TRBV7-9 | CASSVSSYEQYF | TGTGCCAGCAGCGTCAGTTCCTACGAGCAGTACTTC
TRBJ1-2 | NA | NA | TRBV7-2 | CASSPEANYGYTF | TGTGCCAGCAGCCCCGAGGCTAACTATGGCTACACCTTC
TRBJ2-1 | NA | NA | TRBV7-9 | CASSLAVSNYNEQFF | TGTGCCAGCAGCTTAGCGGTCTCGAACTACAATGAGCAGTTCTTC
TRBJ1-5 | NA | NA | TRBV29-1 | CSVGDGYSNQPQHF | TGCAGCGTGGGGGACGGATATAGCAATCAGCCCCAGCATTTT
TRBJ1-1 | NA | once | TRBV19 | CASIPTRGTEAFF | TGTGCCAGTATCCCTACCAGGGGTACTGAAGCTTTCTTT
TRBJ1-5 | NA | NA | TRBV10-3 | CAISESMVQPQHF | TGTGCCATCAGTGAGTCGATGGTTCAGCCCCAGCATTTT
TRBJ2-7 | NA | NA | TRBV4-3 | CASSQERVSLREQYF | TGCGCCAGCAGCCAAGAACGTGTGAGTTTGCGCGAGCAGTACTTC
TRBJ1-1 | NA | few | TRBV6-1 | CASRPDTVRAFF | TGTGCCAGCAGACCCGACACCGTGAGGGCTTTCTTT
TRBJ2-7 | TRBD1 | NA | TRBV28 | CASSPRTGAPGEQWF | TGTGCCAGCAGTCCCCGGACAGGGGCTCCCGGCGAGCAGTGGTTC
TRBJ2-4 | NA | NA | TRBV28 | CASSVSGTLAKNIQYF | TGTGCCAGCAGTGTATCCGGGACATTAGCCAAAAACATTCAGTACTTC